This T cell receptor (beta chain) was retrieved from a study of blood T cell repertoires in COVID-19. Germline loops: CDR1 SGHTS, CDR2 YDEGEE. The CDR3 is 12 residues long. V lost 1 base, J lost 11 bases, and 12 bases lay in between. TCRdb's table, derived via immunoSEQ multiplex PCR, lists solely in-frame clones and lacks some. Found here are about 210,000 clones, 82% of them singletons; the top ten hold 12%. This clonotype was sampled from a woman aged 40 to 50 with acute or convalescent COVID-19. The rearrangement joins TRBV5-8 to TRBJ1-1, with D unclear. Sequencing was carried out using peripheral blood. The CDR3 reads CASSLTGRNAFF. CDR3 nucleotide sequence: TGTGCCAGCAGCTTGACGGGGAGAAATGCTTTCTTT.